This T cell receptor beta chain was obtained from a study of blood T cell repertoires in COVID-19. Study information: Donors in the United States, Italy and Spain gave samples during acute or convalescent COVID-19. PBMCs, B-cell-depleted T cells, or T cells provided the cDNA or gDNA that made up the material.

As processed by the authors: Amplified reference gene primers provided the basis for estimating nucleated cell counts. Using immunoSEQ multiplex PCR, the repertoire was profiled, and TCRdb retains in-frame clones only, with some absent. V, J and clone size are those of that table, while D and trimming were read from the DNA. The repertoire holds 170,000 or so clones, with 65% to 85% as singletons. The sequence was collected from a woman aged 60-70 years with acute or convalescent COVID-19. Material for sequencing was peripheral blood.

The CDR3 loop is CASSYYRGPTGELFF. DNA of the CDR3: TGTGCCAGCAGTTACTACAGGGGCCCCACCGGGGAGCTGTTTTTT. The rearrangement uses TRBV6-6 and TRBJ2-2, with 7 nucleotides matching TRBD1. Germline V gene data show CDR1 as MNHNY and CDR2 as SVGAGI (reference sequence). V lost 1 base, J lost 4 bases, and 3 bases stayed unmatched. The CDR3 consists of 15 residues.